A selection of T cell receptor beta chains follows, all from one sample in a study of cytomegalovirus exposure and HLA in healthy donors. Profiling relied on immunoSEQ multiplex PCR, and the TCRdb table lists in-frame clones only, not all of them. The data hold under 95,000 clones, with about 78% observed a single time. Sequences were obtained from PBMCs. All receptors come from a male donor in good health and CMV-seronegative. CDR3s include the opening cysteine and the closing phenylalanine or tryptophan. The D gene is left open where the match is weak. Where a row states a size, it is once, few, many or the class of an expanded clone; other rows omit it.

>TRBV6-5|once|-|TRBJ1-5
TGTGCCAGCAGGCCATCTCAGGGAGGGGTTCAGCCCCAGCATTTT
CASRPSQGGVQPQHF
>TRBV9|-|TRBD1|TRBJ2-7
TGTGCCAGCAGCGAGCAGGGGGTAGCCCCCTACGAGCAGTACTTC
CASSEQGVAPYEQYF
>TRBV19|-|TRBD2|TRBJ2-3
TGTGCCAGTAGTATCCCGGGGGGGCCGAGCACAGATACGCAGTATTTT
CASSIPGGPSTDTQYF
>TRBV7-9|-|-|TRBJ2-5
TGTGCCAGCGCCGCGGGGGCCCAAGAGACCCAGTACTTC
CASAAGAQETQYF
>TRBV9|-|TRBD2|TRBJ2-7
TGTGCCAGCAGCGTAGGAAGCCTAGCGGGAGAAGAGCAGTACTTC
CASSVGSLAGEEQYF
>TRBV4-1|-|TRBD1|TRBJ2-5
TGCGCCAGCAGCCAAGAGGGGACAGGGATCCAAGAGACCCAGTACTTC
CASSQEGTGIQETQYF
>TRBV9|-|TRBD1|TRBJ1-1
TGTGCCAGCAGCCCAGGGACAGGGATGAGCACTGAAGCTTTCTTT
CASSPGTGMSTEAFF
>TRBV19|-|-|TRBJ2-4
TGTGCCAGTAGTATGAGAGTACAGCAATTAGCCAAAAACATTCAGTACTTC
CASSMRVQQLAKNIQYF
>TRBV30|-|-|TRBJ2-1
TGTGCCTGTCGAGCCCGGGACAAAAAATACAATGAGCAGTTCTTC
CACRARDKKYNEQFF
>TRBV5-4|-|TRBD2|TRBJ2-1
TGTGCCAGCAGCTTGGAGTCTCGGGGGAGGGGCGAGCAGTTCTTC
CASSLESRGRGEQFF
>TRBV28|-|-|TRBJ1-4
TGTGCCAGCAGTTCCTCAGTCAGAGGGTCGACTAATGAAAAACTGTTTTTT
CASSSSVRGSTNEKLFF
>TRBV27|-|-|TRBJ2-6
TGTGCCAGCAGTTCCGTGACCCTCAGGGGCTCTGGGGCCAACGTCCTGACTTTC
CASSSVTLRGSGANVLTF
>TRBV7-9|-|TRBD2|TRBJ2-1
TGTGCCAGCAGCCTTCTGACACGAGCTGGCGGGGCGGGAGAAACTGAGCAGTTCTTC
CASSLLTRAGGAGETEQFF
>TRBV9|few|-|TRBJ2-2
TGTGCCAGCAGGGGGCAGGGAACCGGGGAGCTGTTTTTT
CASRGQGTGELFF
>TRBV27|-|-|TRBJ1-2
TGTGCCAGCAGGGCCTCGGGGGGTTTAAGAGGCTACACCTTC
CASRASGGLRGYTF
>TRBV13|-|-|TRBJ2-3
TGTGCCAGCGGTACTCCGCAGGGGAACACAGATACGCAGTATTTT
CASGTPQGNTDTQYF
>TRBV7-9|-|TRBD1|TRBJ2-5
TGTGCCAGCAGCTTAGGAGGGACAGTCCAAGAGACCCAGTACTTC
CASSLGGTVQETQYF
>TRBV7-2|-|TRBD1|TRBJ1-1
TGTGCCAGCAGCTTTAGTCGCCAGGGGGACACTGAAGCTTTCTTT
CASSFSRQGDTEAFF
>TRBV4-1|-|-|TRBJ1-2
TGCGCCAGCAGCCACACCCTCCCCCGGGTCTATGGCTACCCCTTC
CASSHTLPRVYGYPF
>TRBV11-1|-|TRBD2|TRBJ2-7
TGTGCCAGCAGCCGGGGACTAGCGGGAGGGGAGCAGTACTTC
CASSRGLAGGEQYF
>TRBV6-5|-|-|TRBJ2-1
TGTGCTAGCAGGAGGGGGCAGGGAAATGAGCAGTTCTTC
CASRRGQGNEQFF
>TRBV6-1|-|TRBD1|TRBJ1-5
TGTGCCAGCAGTGGGGGACAGGGGGCGAATCAGCCCCAGCATTTT
CASSGGQGANQPQHF